These T cell receptor beta chains were read from a single sample in a study of response to subunit inactivated influenza vaccine. TCRdb reprocessed the RT-PCR reads via MiXCR and lists one record per CDR3 protein. The sample consists of about 570,000 distinct CDR3 sequences, 11% of them appearing once. The same data also contributed to another study, on T cells expressing NK-cell markers.

The sample in question was PBMCs from blood, obtained on the day of vaccination. These receptors were obtained from a man in his forties or fifties who received an inactivated influenza vaccine. CDR3s include the opening cysteine and the closing phenylalanine or tryptophan.

CDR3: CASSYSFWDWSYEQYF
V: TRBV6-2/TRBV6-3
J: TRBJ2-7

CDR3: CASSSPRGLANTGELFF
V: TRBV12-3/TRBV12-4
J: TRBJ2-2

CDR3: CSAKRTGAGNTEAFF
V: TRBV29-1
J: TRBJ1-1

CDR3: CASRYTWGGNYGYTF
V: TRBV6-5
J: TRBJ1-2

CDR3: CASSFDKSSYEQYF
V: TRBV7-9
J: TRBJ2-7

CDR3: CASSRDRSTGELFF
V: TRBV7-3
J: TRBJ2-2

CDR3: CASSSLAGFTGELFF
V: TRBV12-3/TRBV12-4
J: TRBJ2-2

CDR3: CASSFTGSYNEQFF
V: TRBV7-9
J: TRBJ2-1

CDR3: CSAFGGLLRTEAFF
V: TRBV20-1
J: TRBJ1-1

CDR3: CASREAIGVTYGYTF
V: TRBV5-1
J: TRBJ1-2

CDR3: CASSPLSSQETQYF
V: TRBV18
J: TRBJ2-5

CDR3: CATWHSGRARGYEQYF
V: TRBV6-1
J: TRBJ2-7

CDR3: CASSYAGGNTDTQYF
V: TRBV6-2/TRBV6-3
J: TRBJ2-3

CDR3: CASSELNSNQPQHF
V: TRBV25-1
J: TRBJ1-5

CDR3: CASSYSGQSISYNEQFF
V: TRBV6-5
J: TRBJ2-1

CDR3: CASSLAFRGAQDTQYF
V: TRBV7-2
J: TRBJ2-3

CDR3: CASSQDVGRNTEAFF
V: TRBV4-3
J: TRBJ1-1

CDR3: CASSVTRGGREQYF
V: TRBV9
J: TRBJ2-7

CDR3: CASSLESSVGFYEQYF
V: TRBV5-1
J: TRBJ2-7

CDR3: CAISESTSGTAYEQYF
V: TRBV10-3
J: TRBJ2-7

CDR3: CASSLSTLTDTQYF
V: TRBV7-8
J: TRBJ2-3

CDR3: CASSAHRDRNEQYF
V: TRBV28
J: TRBJ2-7

CDR3: CSVKDGYNSPLHF
V: TRBV29-1
J: TRBJ1-6

CDR3: CASSLAGTGDESSYEQYF
V: TRBV5-1
J: TRBJ2-7

CDR3: CASSQYNRGNSPLHF
V: TRBV4-3
J: TRBJ1-6

CDR3: CASSPPSPISYGYTF
V: TRBV9
J: TRBJ1-2

CDR3: CASALTGGGNIQYF
V: TRBV6-1
J: TRBJ2-4

CDR3: CSARRDTSYEQYF
V: TRBV20-1
J: TRBJ2-7

CDR3: CASSSQGGGANVLTF
V: TRBV5-1
J: TRBJ2-6

CDR3: CASSESPSSAREQFF
V: TRBV2
J: TRBJ2-1

CDR3: CASSRISSGTDTQYF
V: TRBV7-9
J: TRBJ2-3

CDR3: CASSRDSSNTGELFF
V: TRBV2
J: TRBJ2-2

CDR3: CATVRDRGTYEQYF
V: TRBV6-2/TRBV6-3
J: TRBJ2-7

CDR3: CASSPWAQEDYEQYF
V: TRBV3-1
J: TRBJ2-7

CDR3: CASIPSLGPNTEAFF
V: TRBV19
J: TRBJ1-1

CDR3: CASSSAGQYTGELFF
V: TRBV6-2/TRBV6-3
J: TRBJ2-2

CDR3: CASSQGLAGYEQYF
V: TRBV4-3
J: TRBJ2-7

CDR3: CASSRDMDTEAFF
V: TRBV9
J: TRBJ1-1

CDR3: CASSVGNGAEQYF
V: TRBV9
J: TRBJ2-7

CDR3: CSARTTGEETQYF
V: TRBV20-1
J: TRBJ2-5

CDR3: CATSGLISNEQYF
V: TRBV24-1
J: TRBJ2-7

CDR3: CASSPIGRSGYTF
V: TRBV12-3/TRBV12-4
J: TRBJ1-2

CDR3: CASSQPGPRGVTEAFF
V: TRBV4-1
J: TRBJ1-1

CDR3: CASAFGFEETQYF
V: TRBV7-9
J: TRBJ2-5

CDR3: CASSLARDRGFQPQHF
V: TRBV7-2
J: TRBJ1-5

CDR3: CAISDPGGAGLDEQFF
V: TRBV10-3
J: TRBJ2-1

CDR3: CASSYASYGYTF
V: TRBV6-2/TRBV6-3
J: TRBJ1-2

CDR3: CSAWTSPVGDTQYF
V: TRBV20-1
J: TRBJ2-3

CDR3: CASSSEVTQFF
V: TRBV7-2
J: TRBJ2-1

CDR3: CASSEAQGPQPQHF
V: TRBV2
J: TRBJ1-5

CDR3: CSASQRLGNEQFF
V: TRBV20-1
J: TRBJ2-1

CDR3: CSAQHRNYEQYF
V: TRBV20-1
J: TRBJ2-7

CDR3: CASSPAERETQYF
V: TRBV11-2
J: TRBJ2-5

CDR3: CASSTTSGATRQYF
V: TRBV27
J: TRBJ2-7

CDR3: CASSLGHAGGAQYF
V: TRBV5-1
J: TRBJ2-5

CDR3: CASGGQGGIQETQYF
V: TRBV5-1
J: TRBJ2-5

CDR3: CASSPIQGAEEQFF
V: TRBV25-1
J: TRBJ2-1

CDR3: CASSPLGTEISYEQYF
V: TRBV6-2/TRBV6-3
J: TRBJ2-7

CDR3: CASSFSGSSYNEQFF
V: TRBV5-1
J: TRBJ2-1